A single sample gave rise to the 24 T cell receptor beta chains below, sequenced in a study of identical twins. TCRdb itself ran the 5' RACE reads through MiXCR, one entry per CDR3 protein. The sample consists of 1.5 million to 2 million distinct CDR3 sequences, roughly 35% of them appearing once. Material for sequencing was cord blood. The receptors here all came from a newborn girl in good health.

A few counts support this clonotype. The chain joins TRBV9 to TRBJ1-2, with 8 bases aligning to TRBD1. Germline loops: CDR1 SGDLS, CDR2 YYNGEE. The CDR3 has 14 residues. Trimming cost V 3 bases and J 4 bases; bases outside gene matches: 5. CDR3 nucleotides: TGTGCCAGCAGCGGCTCAGGGGGCTTCTATGGCTACACCTTC. The encoded protein is CASSGSGGFYGYTF.

The chain combines TRBV28 with TRBJ2-3, with 9 bases aligning to TRBD1. Germline assignment: CDR1 MDHEN and CDR2 SYDVKM. The CDR3 is 16 residues long. V lost 4 bases to trimming and J lost 2 bases; unmatched junction nucleotides: 7. The CDR3 loop reads CASSSTGGASTDTQYF. The CDR3 coding sequence is TGTGCCAGCAGTTCCACAGGGGGCGCGTCCACAGATACGCAGTATTTT.

This clonotype was counted between two and nine times. The rearrangement joins TRBV6-1 to TRBJ2-3; a possible D gene is TRBD1 (5 bases). V was pared by 4 bases and J by 6 bases, with 14 bases between. From germline, CDR1 is MNHNS and CDR2 SASEGT. This CDR3 is 14 amino acids long. The CDR3 DNA reads TGTGCCAGCAGTGCGAAGGGGATCCCGGATACGCAGTATTTT. Amino acids: CASSAKGIPDTQYF.

This clonotype showed up many times. The chain links TRBV20-1 to TRBJ2-1, with TRBD2 matching 8 bases. Germline V lookup: CDR1 DFQATT, CDR2 SNEGSKA (reference sequence). J lost 7 bases, V lost 7 bases, and 6 bases had no gene match. This CDR3 comprises 12 residues. CDR3 residues: CSESGGGNEQFF. Here the CDR3 DNA reads TGCAGTGAAAGCGGGGGTGGAAATGAGCAGTTCTTC.

The rearrangement links TRBV20-1 to TRBJ1-5; D may be TRBD1 (5 bases). The V end was cut by 0 bases, the J end by 4 bases, with 22 bases between. In germline, CDR1 is DFQATT, CDR2 SNEGSKA (reference sequence). This CDR3 comprises 18 residues. DNA of the CDR3: TGCAGTGCTAGAGATGGCCCCTCAGGGAGGGCCATTAATCAGCCCCAGCATTTT. Translated, it gives CSARDGPSGRAINQPQHF.

The chain is built from TRBV2 and TRBJ2-5; no definite D call. In germline, CDR1 is SNHLY, CDR2 FYNNEI. V was shortened by 7 bases and J by 4 bases, with 4 bases between the two germline ends. The CDR3 loop spans 10 amino acids. The CDR3 bases are TGTGCCAGCAATTCAGAGACCCAGTACTTC. This translates into CASNSETQYF.

This clonotype has a single count. The CDR3: CASSLLGQGAAGVGYNEQFF. As DNA, the CDR3 is TGTGCCAGCAGCTTATTGGGACAGGGGGCGGCGGGAGTAGGGTACAATGAGCAGTTCTTC. The chain combines TRBV5-6 with TRBJ2-1; 12 nucleotides align to TRBD1. The V segment lost 2 bases and the J segment 4 bases; nucleotides outside the gene matches: 16. This CDR3 spans 20 amino acids. CDR1 is SGHDT and CDR2 is YYEEEE in the germline V gene.

In this sample, this clonotype turned up a few times. The chain links TRBV5-1 to TRBJ2-5, with 10 bases lining up with TRBD2. Germline V CDR1 and CDR2: SGHRS, YFSETQ. The J segment lost 2 bases and the V segment lost 6 bases, leaving 16 bases of the junction unmatched. The CDR3 is 18 amino acids. The CDR3 DNA reads as TGCGCCAGCATCACGATCCCTCCTAGCGGGAGACCTCAAGAGACCCAGTACTTC. Residues: CASITIPPSGRPQETQYF. Complete variable domain (other parts from reference TRBV5-1 and TRBJ2-5): KAGVTQTPRYLIKTRGQQVTLSCSPISGHRSVSWYQQTPGQGLQFLFEYFSETQRNKGNFPGRFSGRQFSNSRSEMNVSTLELGDSALYLCASITIPPSGRPQETQYFGPGTRLLVL.

About this clonotype itself: A read error is possible here, since a much larger clone lies one base away. The V and J genes are TRBV2 and TRBJ1-1; 7 positions agree with TRBD1. The germline V gene encodes CDR1 SNHLY and CDR2 FYNNEI. Trimming took 8 bases from V and 1 from J; bases not matched to a gene: 1. CDR3 size: 12 residues. CDR3 sequence: CASGQENTEAFF. The CDR3 DNA is TGTGCCAGCGGACAGGAGAACACTGAAGCTTTCTTT.

This sequence joins TRBV4-2 and TRBJ2-1; TRBD1 matches at 7 bases. The J call may be mistaken, given a closer DNA end match to TRBJ2-7. The CDR3 runs 16 residues. The germline CDR1 and CDR2 sequences are LGHNA and YNFKEQ. The DNA of the CDR3 is TGTGCCAGCAGCCGGGCCGACAGGGATTCCTACAATGAGCAGTACTTC. It encodes CASSRADRDSYNEQYF.

The chain's CDR3 is CASSLEASGGAGSTDTQYF. The CDR3 nucleotides are TGTGCCAGCAGCTTAGAGGCAAGCGGGGGGGCGGGCAGCACAGATACGCAGTATTTT. This chain links TRBV7-2 with TRBJ2-3, with 10 positions matching TRBD2. V trimming: 1 base; J trimming: 0 bases; junction bases outside the gene matches: 10. The germline V gene has CDR1 SGHTA and CDR2 FQGNSA. The CDR3 totals 19 residues.

The chain couples TRBV6-6 to TRBJ2-1, with D perhaps TRBD2 (5 bases). The ends were cut back, 6 bases at V and 6 bases at J, with 12 bases in the middle. Germline V gene data show CDR1 as MNHNY and CDR2 as SVGAGI (reference sequence). This CDR3 has 13 amino acids. The CDR3 DNA follows: TGTGCCAGCAGGACATTAGCGTCCAATGAGCAGTTCTTC. Amino acids: CASRTLASNEQFF.

The V gene is TRBV20-1, the J gene TRBJ1-5; no definite D call. V lost 6 bases and J 5 bases, leaving 5 bases between the germline ends. The CDR3 runs 10 residues. CDR1 is DFQATT and CDR2 is SNEGSKA in the germline V gene (reference sequence). The CDR3 region is CSAADQPQHF. CDR3 bases: TGCAGTGCCGCCGATCAGCCCCAGCATTTT.

CDR3 sequence reads: CSASRGVGNTIYF. CDR3 nucleotides: TGCAGTGCTAGCCGGGGGGTTGGAAACACCATATATTTT. This chain uses TRBV20-1 with TRBJ1-3, with D maybe TRBD1 (5 bases). The V end lost 3 bases, the J end lost 3 bases, and 9 bases lay between the germline ends. Germline-derived CDR1 and CDR2 are DFQATT and SNEGSKA (reference sequence). CDR3 length equals 13 residues.

This chain links TRBV24-1 with TRBJ2-7; 7 bases map to TRBD1. V shed 2 bases, J shed 7 bases, and the junction held 10 bases outside the gene matches. In germline, CDR1 is KGHDR, CDR2 SFDVKD. This CDR3 spans 15 amino acids. The CDR3 nucleotides are TGTGCCACCAGTGATTGGGACAGCCTAAACAATGAGCAGTACTTC. The encoded protein is CATSDWDSLNNEQYF.

This clonotype came up once. The junction differs from germline at one of its ends, possibly a read error. This chain uses TRBV24-1 with TRBJ2-7; D gene uncertain. The J call is in doubt because the DNA end fits TRBJ2-5 better. The CDR3 has 13 amino acids. The germline gives CDR1 KGHDR, CDR2 SFDVKD. The CDR3 protein is CATGDLLRETQYF. The CDR3 coding sequence is TGTGCCACCGGTGATTTGCTTCGAGAGACCCAGTACTTC.

The V call is TRBV7-7, the J call TRBJ2-5, with D perhaps matching TRBD2 (6 bases). V gave up 1 base and J gave up 4 bases, with 13 bases separating them. From germline, CDR1 is SSHAT and CDR2 FNYEAQ (reference sequence). The CDR3 runs 15 residues. The DNA of the CDR3 is TGTGCCAGCAGCTTAGTCGGGGGTCCCCTAGAGACCCAGTACTTC. Translation: CASSLVGGPLETQYF. The whole variable domain, filled in from reference TRBV7-7 and TRBJ2-5, reads GAGVSQSPRYKVTKRGQDVTLRCDPISSHATLYWYQQALGQGPEFLTYFNYEAQPDKSGLPSDRFSAERPEGSISTLTIQRTEQRDSAMYRCASSLVGGPLETQYFGPGTRLLVL.

This clonotype showed up just once. A read error may produce the germline difference seen at one junction end. The gene calls are TRBV3-1 and TRBJ2-1; no clear D gene. The J call may be mistaken, given a closer DNA end match to TRBJ2-7. This CDR3 is 13 amino acids long. Per germline, CDR1 LGHDT and CDR2 YNNKEL (reference sequence). The CDR3 reads CASSPEVDNEQYF. CDR3 DNA sequence: TGTGCCAGTAGCCCTGAAGTCGACAATGAGCAGTACTTC.

This clonotype was seen only once. CDR3 DNA: TGTGCCAGCAGTGTAGGGTTTCTGGGCACCGGGGAGCTGTTTTTT. Encoded protein: CASSVGFLGTGELFF. This chain uses TRBV2 with TRBJ2-2; D not certain. The CDR3 spans 15 residues. Germline values: CDR1 SNHLY, CDR2 FYNNEI. V shed 4 bases and J shed 4 bases, with 13 bases lying between them.

The chain uses TRBV11-1 and TRBJ2-1; 10 nucleotides line up with TRBD2. Trimming removed 1 base from V and 4 bases from J; junction bases left unmatched: 7. There are 17 residues in the CDR3. Germline CDR1 SGHAT, CDR2 FQDESV (reference sequence). The DNA of the CDR3 is TGTGCCAGCAGCTTAGAGCGGGGGGGCTTTCGGTACAATGAGCAGTTCTTC. This sequence encodes CASSLERGGFRYNEQFF. The full variable domain, in which reference TRBV11-1 and TRBJ2-1 provide the parts outside the CDR3, is EAEVAQSPRYKITEKSQAVAFWCDPISGHATLYWYRQILGQGPELLVQFQDESVVDDSQLPKDRFSAERLKGVDSTLKIQPAELGDSAMYLCASSLERGGFRYNEQFFGPGTRLTVL.

The genes are TRBV6-6 and TRBJ1-1; 11 bases are shared with TRBD1. The CDR3 length is 16 residues. V gave up 0 bases and J gave up 5 bases; unmatched junction bases: 5. From germline, CDR1 is MNHNY and CDR2 SVGAGI (reference sequence). The CDR3 loop reads CASSYSPGTGGTEAFF. CDR3 coding DNA: TGTGCCAGCAGTTACTCGCCCGGGACAGGGGGTACTGAAGCTTTCTTT.

The J gene is TRBJ1-5, the V gene TRBV7-2; TRBD1 aligns across 8 bases. V trimming: 6 bases; J trimming: 4 bases; junction bases outside the gene matches: 11. Germline lookup yields CDR1 SGHTA and CDR2 FQGNSA. The CDR3 is made up of 16 amino acids. The CDR3 reads CASSEWAGGINQPQHF. CDR3 sequence (DNA): TGTGCCAGCAGTGAGTGGGCAGGGGGCATTAATCAGCCCCAGCATTTT. The full variable domain, completed using reference TRBV7-2 and TRBJ1-5, is GAGVSQSPSNKVTEKGKDVELRCDPISGHTALYWYRQSLGQGLEFLIYFQGNSAPDKSGLPSDRFSAERTGGSVSTLTIQRTQQEDSAVYLCASSEWAGGINQPQHFGDGTRLSIL.

V gene TRBV10-3 combines with J gene TRBJ2-3; 9 nucleotides line up with TRBD2. Germline values: CDR1 ENHRY, CDR2 SYGVKD. The CDR3 consists of 16 residues. Trimming removed 4 bases from V and 0 bases from J; junction bases left unmatched: 5. The CDR3 DNA reads TGTGCCATCAGTGGCCCTAGCGGGGTTAGCACAGATACGCAGTATTTT. Translating it yields CAISGPSGVSTDTQYF.

This clonotype has more than one count but fewer than ten. The rearrangement joins TRBV10-3 to TRBJ2-2, with 9 positions matching TRBD2. J lost 4 bases, V lost 3 bases, and 9 bases had no gene match. Germline CDR1 and CDR2: ENHRY and SYGVKD. The CDR3 is 17 residues long. DNA of the CDR3: TGTGCCATCAGTGATGAGCGGGAGGAGGGGGGCACCGGGGAGCTGTTTTTT. Protein product: CAISDEREEGGTGELFF.